Listed below are T cell receptor beta chains from one sample, sequenced in a study of blood T cell repertoires in COVID-19. Measured with immunoSEQ multiplex PCR; TCRdb has only the in-frame clones, and not every one. The sample contains 150,000 to 200,000 clones, over 80% of which appear only once. Sequenced input: PBMCs or T cells enriched from blood (not recorded which). Receptors were obtained from a woman in her sixties or seventies who had recovered from COVID-19. The conserved cysteine and the conserved F or W are not part of the CDR3 here. Clone size is stated in some rows and not others, as once, few, many or a class when expanded.

clone_size,v_call,cdr3_aa
-,TRBV5-4,ASSRGGSGPYEQY
once,TRBV7-9,ASSLGFRDYEQY
-,TRBV11-2,ASSLGRNTEAF
-,TRBV15,ATSRVAGGQPQH
few,TRBV3-1/TRBV3-2,ASSRGLAGVPGEQY
-,TRBV7-2,ASSPRSSGVETQY
once,TRBV14,ASSWAPSYEQY
-,TRBV27,ASSRQGRQGYYGYT
few,TRBV7-9,ASSLGQDPYSNQPQH
-,TRBV18,ASSPRDSADTQY
-,TRBV25-1,ASSLTGGHEQY
-,TRBV2,ASVRDRLNTEAF
-,TRBV7-3,ASSSSEGQSTDTQY
-,TRBV5-4,ASSFGGETYEQY
-,TRBV5-1,ASSFQGETQY
-,TRBV19,ASTLWAWKRRSGNTIY
-,TRBV3-1/TRBV3-2,ASSPGTGGNQPQH
few,TRBV5-1,ASSLEQGGYGYT
-,TRBV6-1,ASSEAAGANYGYT
-,TRBV7-8,ASSLIGTQNQPQH
once,TRBV6-5,ASSYSGTGYTGELF
-,TRBV27,ASSPLYQETQY
-,TRBV19,ATDSGTGDFNSPLH
-,TRBV7-9,ASSPWLALEADTQY
few,TRBV4-1,ASSQVPWSQPQH
few,TRBV2,ASSPQGANGNTIY
few,TRBV25-1,ASRDRANTEAF
-,TRBV9,ASSPRIAGYNEQF
-,TRBV12-3/TRBV12-4,ASSLTEGEQF
few,TRBV5-6,ASSYNGLAGGTQY
once,TRBV11-2,ASSLQGAGANVLT
few,TRBV27,ASSLKTGGGTEAF
-,TRBV19,ASSIELRDRRRNYGYT
-,TRBV18,ASSPTGDTGNTIY
-,TRBV9,ASSRGQGGYAPLH
-,TRBV4-1,ASSHPLDRDRDYEQY
-,TRBV2,ASKDRGNTEAF
-,TRBV7-2,ASTRDSSYNEQF
-,TRBV10-3,AISRSDTLQYEQY
-,TRBV6-5,ASRIDGQANYGYT
-,TRBV3-1/TRBV3-2,ASSQALSPRTDTQY
once,TRBV11-2,ASSRGQGPGNTIY
-,TRBV12-5,ASGLWPSTDTQY
-,TRBV5-1,ASSVTGRTEAF
few,TRBV7-2,ASSTLYTRQGVKDEQY
-,TRBV30,AWSQGLNEKLF
-,TRBV19,ASSIDEWTGTNYGYT
-,TRBV2,ASSDLGGETQY